Shown below are 29 T cell receptor beta chains from a single sample sequenced in a study of technical replicates of blood from four donors. Only in-frame clones appear in the TCRdb table, and some are missing; sequencing was by immunoSEQ multiplex PCR. Of 75,000 to 100,000 clones listed, around 94% are singletons. The sample was T cells isolated from PBMCs. Receptor source: a human donor in good health.

This chain joins TRBV13 and TRBJ1-2, with 7 bases fitting TRBD1. Germline V gene lookup returns CDR1 PRHDT and CDR2 FYEKMQ (reference sequence). CDR3 size: 14 residues. The ends lost 1 base at V and 6 bases at J; junction bases unmatched: 5. CDR3 loop: CASSLAVQGDGYTF. DNA of the CDR3: TGTGCCAGCAGCTTAGCAGTGCAGGGGGATGGCTACACCTTC.

The genes are TRBV19 and TRBJ1-2; 11 positions agree with TRBD1. Germline V gives CDR1 LNHDA, CDR2 SQIVND (reference sequence). The CDR3 consists of 16 residues. V lost 3 bases and J lost 3; bases outside the gene matches: 6. DNA for the CDR3: TGTGCCAGTAGTATTCTCGGGACAGGGGGTGACTATGGCTACACCTTC. Translation: CASSILGTGGDYGYTF.

The chain is built from TRBV4-2 and TRBJ2-7; 8 nucleotides agree with TRBD2. Germline V CDR1 and CDR2: LGHNA, YNFKEQ. Trimming removed 1 base from V and 6 bases from J; junction bases left unmatched: 11. The CDR3 is 16 residues long. In nucleotides, the CDR3 is TGTGCCAGCAGCCAAGGAGGAGCGGGAGTTGTCGGCGAGCAGTACTTC. Amino acids: CASSQGGAGVVGEQYF.

This clone was observed once. CDR3 sequence reads: CASSVGTGGLGGELFF. The CDR3 DNA follows: TGTGCCAGCAGCGTCGGGACAGGGGGCTTAGGCGGGGAGCTGTTTTTT. This rearrangement joins TRBV9 to TRBJ2-2; TRBD1 aligns across 12 bases. The V and J ends lost 2 bases and 7 bases, in that order; junction bases with no gene match: 6. The germline V gene has CDR1 SGDLS and CDR2 YYNGEE. This CDR3 comprises 16 residues.

The chain combines TRBV4-1 with TRBJ2-7; D possibly corresponds to TRBD1 (5 bases). CDR3 length equals 14 residues. In germline, CDR1 is MGHRA, CDR2 YSYEKL. Between the trimmed V and J ends, which lost 6 bases and 0 bases, there was a span of 12 bases. The CDR3 region has the DNA TGCGCCAGCAGTCAGACAGAGAGCTCCTACGAGCAGTACTTC. Translating it yields CASSQTESSYEQYF.

The chain is built from TRBV7-9 and TRBJ2-3; tentative D call: TRBD1 (6 bases). This CDR3 is built from 18 residues. Germline lookup yields CDR1 SEHNR and CDR2 FQNEAQ (reference sequence). Trimming shortened V by 5 bases and J by 2 bases, and 23 bases separated the two germline ends. The CDR3 is CASSQTSRGQRFTDTQYF. Here the CDR3 DNA reads TGTGCCAGCAGCCAGACTTCCCGTGGACAGAGATTCACAGATACGCAGTATTTT.

The V and J genes are TRBV30 and TRBJ1-1; no reliable D call. The germline V gene encodes CDR1 GTSNPN and CDR2 SVGIG (reference sequence). With 4 bases removed from V and 0 bases from J, the gap between germline ends came to 15 bases. The CDR3 covers 15 residues. The CDR3 spells CAWNSGLGMNTEAFF. DNA of the CDR3: TGTGCCTGGAACTCTGGTTTGGGCATGAACACTGAAGCTTTCTTT.

V usage is TRBV5-1 and J usage is TRBJ2-1; D call uncertain. Trimming took off 0 bases at V and 3 bases at J, with 13 bases between the two ends. CDR3 length: 16 amino acids. Germline lookup yields CDR1 SGHRS and CDR2 YFSETQ. The CDR3: CASSLVAAGDYNEQFF. As DNA, the CDR3 is TGCGCCAGCAGCTTGGTAGCAGCTGGAGACTACAATGAGCAGTTCTTC.

The V gene is TRBV30, the J gene TRBJ2-2; the D gene is possibly TRBD1 (6 bases). From germline, CDR1 is GTSNPN and CDR2 SVGIG (reference sequence). The V end lost 2 bases, the J end lost 4 bases, and 11 bases lay between the germline ends. The length of the CDR3 is 14 residues. The CDR3 sequence: CAWSQGHFTGELFF. DNA of the CDR3: TGTGCCTGGAGTCAGGGACACTTCACCGGGGAGCTGTTTTTT.

The chain combines TRBV5-5 with TRBJ2-7; D gene ambiguous. Germline V CDR1 and CDR2: SGHKS, YYEKEE (reference sequence). The CDR3 consists of 15 residues. The V end was cut by 0 bases, the J end by 0 bases, with 10 bases between. The CDR3 protein is CASSLVRRSSYEQYF. The CDR3 DNA sequence: TGTGCCAGCAGCTTGGTGAGGCGAAGCTCCTACGAGCAGTACTTC. Drawing the rest from reference TRBV5-5 and TRBJ2-7, the complete variable domain is DAGVTQSPTHLIKTRGQQVTLRCSPISGHKSVSWYQQVLGQGPQFIFQYYEKEERGRGNFPDRFSARQFPNYSSELNVNALLLGDSALYLCASSLVRRSSYEQYFGPGTRLTVT.

The chain joins TRBV2 to TRBJ2-7, with 8 bases identical to TRBD1. Germline V gene lookup returns CDR1 SNHLY and CDR2 FYNNEI. The junction had 12 bases not matched to a gene; V was cut back by 10 bases and J by 7 bases. CDR3 length: 13 amino acids. The CDR3 DNA follows: TGTGCCACCTTCGACAGGGGTCGGCGGGAGCAGTACTTC. Its protein is CATFDRGRREQYF. Combining the CDR3 with reference TRBV2 and TRBJ2-7 gives the whole variable domain EPEVTQTPSHQVTQMGQEVILRCVPISNHLYFYWYRQILGQKVEFLVSFYNNEISEKSEIFDDQFSVERPDGSNFTLKIRSTKLEDSAMYFCATFDRGRREQYFGPGTRLTVT.

This chain links TRBV14 with TRBJ2-1; TRBD2 matches at 12 bases. The CDR3 spans 15 residues. Germline V gives CDR1 SGHDN, CDR2 FVKESK. With 5 bases clipped from V and 5 bases from J, the junction kept 4 bases outside the gene matches. Written as DNA, the CDR3 is TGTGCCAGCAGCAGGACTAGCGGGAATGACAATGAGCAGTTCTTC. It codes for CASSRTSGNDNEQFF.

The V and J genes are TRBV27 and TRBJ1-2; 10 bases map to TRBD1. V shed 7 bases and J 3 bases; nucleotides not matched to a gene: 8. The germline V gene encodes CDR1 MNHEY and CDR2 SMNVEV (reference sequence). This CDR3 is 15 amino acids long. This CDR3 reads CASKPTTGGDYGYTF. In DNA, the CDR3 is TGTGCCAGCAAGCCAACGACAGGGGGCGACTATGGCTACACCTTC.

This sequence joins TRBV5-5 and TRBJ1-4; TRBD1 matches 11 bases. Germline CDR1 reads SGHKS; CDR2 reads YYEKEE (reference sequence). The CDR3 totals 16 residues. The ends lost 0 bases at V and 6 bases at J; junction bases unmatched: 4. The CDR3 DNA sequence: TGTGCCAGCAGCTTGGTGTGGACAGGGGGCGATGAAAAACTGTTTTTT. Translated: CASSLVWTGGDEKLFF.

This clone has only a few counts. This chain uses TRBV12-5 with TRBJ1-1; D is uncertain. V dropped 3 bases and J dropped 10 bases, with 3 bases sitting between them. The V gene's germline CDR1 is LGHNT and CDR2 FRNRAP. The CDR3 loop spans 9 amino acids. As DNA, the CDR3 is TGTGCTAGTGGTTTCCGAGCTTTCTTT. Encoded protein: CASGFRAFF.

This rearrangement joins TRBV10-3 to TRBJ1-2; D gene ambiguous. V lost 3 bases and J lost 13, with 15 bases in between. CDR1 and CDR2 from the germline V gene are ENHRY and SYGVKD. The CDR3 is 12 amino acids. The DNA for the CDR3 is TGTGCCATCAGTGATGGTCTTCCCGCGGGCACCTTC. This encodes CAISDGLPAGTF.

The chain has TRBV28 and TRBJ2-5; the match to TRBD2 covers 9 bases. Per germline, CDR1 MDHEN and CDR2 SYDVKM. V shed 6 bases, J shed 2 bases, and the junction held 16 bases outside the gene matches. The CDR3 has 18 amino acids. The CDR3 bases are TGTGCCAGCAGCCTTCCGATCGCCCTAGCGGGGCCTCAAGAGACCCAGTACTTC. Translated: CASSLPIALAGPQETQYF.

In DNA form, the CDR3 reads TGTGCCAGTAGTGTGGGACATAGGAACACTGAAGCTTTCTTT. Its translation: CASSVGHRNTEAFF. This rearrangement joins TRBV19 to TRBJ1-1, with D perhaps matching TRBD1 (6 bases). The CDR3 is made up of 14 amino acids. V dropped 5 bases and J dropped 1 base, with 11 bases sitting between them. Germline assignment: CDR1 LNHDA and CDR2 SQIVND (reference sequence).

This chain links TRBV5-1 with TRBJ1-2; 7 bases line up with TRBD1. The V segment lost 6 bases and the J segment 3 bases; nucleotides outside the gene matches: 8. CDR1 is SGHRS and CDR2 is YFSETQ in the germline V gene. This CDR3 has 14 residues. The CDR3 reads CASTTGQRDYGYTF. CDR3 coding DNA: TGCGCCAGCACAACGGGACAGCGGGACTATGGCTACACCTTC.

CDR3 bases: TGTGCCAGTAGTTCTCCACTAGCGGGAGTGAATGAGCAGTTCTTC. Translating gives CASSSPLAGVNEQFF. This chain uses TRBV19 with TRBJ2-1; TRBD2 matches at 11 bases. V trimming: 5 bases; J trimming: 7 bases; junction bases outside the gene matches: 7. Germline CDR1 and CDR2: LNHDA and SQIVND (reference sequence). This CDR3 has 15 residues.

V usage is TRBV19 and J usage is TRBJ2-7; 10 bases are a match to TRBD1. The V segment lost 9 bases and the J segment 4 bases; nucleotides outside the gene matches: 6. The length of the CDR3 is 13 residues. Germline loops: CDR1 LNHDA, CDR2 SQIVND (reference sequence). CDR3 bases: TGTGCCAGCGGGGACAGGGGAAGATACGAGCAGTACTTC. Amino acid sequence: CASGDRGRYEQYF.

V is TRBV27 and J is TRBJ2-5, with D unclear. V lost 4 bases, J lost 5 bases, and 14 bases lay in between. The CDR3 runs to 14 residues. CDR1 MNHEY and CDR2 SMNVEV come from the germline V gene (reference sequence). In DNA, the CDR3 is TGTGCCAGCAGTTCATCTAACTCCCGGGAGACCCAGTACTTC. This codes for CASSSSNSRETQYF.

The chain links TRBV28 to TRBJ2-7; maybe TRBD2 (5 bases). Per the germline V gene, CDR1 is MDHEN and CDR2 is SYDVKM. Trimming took off 1 base at V and 0 bases at J, with 13 bases between the two ends. The CDR3 consists of 16 residues. Here the CDR3 reads CASSLYASHISYEQYF. The CDR3, as DNA: TGTGCCAGCAGTTTATATGCTAGCCACATCTCCTACGAGCAGTACTTC.

The genes are TRBV30 and TRBJ1-4, with TRBD1 identical over 9 bases. The ends lost 4 bases at V and 7 bases at J; junction bases unmatched: 4. The CDR3 is 13 residues long. CDR1 and CDR2 (germline): GTSNPN, SVGIG (reference sequence). For the CDR3, the DNA is TGTGCCTGGACACAGGGGGCGGGTGAAAAACTGTTTTTT. Protein sequence: CAWTQGAGEKLFF.

The V gene is TRBV13, the J gene TRBJ1-5; TRBD1 aligns across 7 bases. V was clipped by 5 bases and J by 5 bases; unmatched bases: 12. The V gene's germline CDR1 is PRHDT and CDR2 FYEKMQ (reference sequence). The CDR3 covers 16 residues. CDR3 bases: TGTGCCAGCAGCCGATCACAGGGGAGGTCGGATCAGCCCCAGCATTTT. Its protein is CASSRSQGRSDQPQHF.

The J gene is TRBJ1-4, the V gene TRBV15, with D tentatively TRBD1 (5 bases). CDR1 LNHNV and CDR2 YYDKDF come from the germline V gene (reference sequence). This CDR3 has 14 residues. V shed 2 bases and J shed 8 bases, with 12 bases lying between them. CDR3 sequence reads: CATSRNGQKEKLFF. The CDR3 DNA is TGTGCCACCAGCAGAAACGGACAAAAAGAAAAACTGTTTTTT. Full variable domain (remainder filled in from reference TRBV15 and TRBJ1-4): DAMVIQNPRYQVTQFGKPVTLSCSQTLNHNVMYWYQQKSSQAPKLLFHYYDKDFNNEADTPDNFQSRRPNTSFCFLDIRSPGLGDTAMYLCATSRNGQKEKLFFGSGTQLSVL.

This clone showed up just once. The chain carries TRBV6-5 and TRBJ2-1; D call uncertain. The CDR3 spans 13 residues. Trimming left V 0 bases short and J 10 bases short, with 10 bases between. Per germline, CDR1 MNHEY and CDR2 SVGAGI. This CDR3 is CASSYSFAREQFF. As DNA, the CDR3 is TGTGCCAGCAGTTACTCTTTCGCCAGGGAGCAGTTCTTC.

Comments on this clone: At one boundary the junction diverges from the germline segment, which might be a read error. This rearrangement joins TRBV10-1 to TRBJ2-2; tentative D call: TRBD2 (5 bases). In germline, CDR1 is WNHNN, CDR2 SYGVQD (reference sequence). This CDR3 is 14 amino acids long. The CDR3 region has the DNA TGCGCCACCAGTGGCGGGCTTAACACCGGGGAGCTGTTTTTT. Translated, it gives CATSGGLNTGELFF.

The count of this clone is one. Here the CDR3 reads CASSSTNRGHGYTF. CDR3 nucleotides: TGTGCCAGCAGCTCCACCAACAGGGGTCATGGCTACACCTTC. The J gene is TRBJ1-2, the V gene TRBV5-6, with TRBD1 matching over 7 bases. This CDR3 spans 14 amino acids. With V trimmed by 3 bases and J by 6 bases, 8 bases remained unmatched. In germline, CDR1 is SGHDT, CDR2 YYEEEE.